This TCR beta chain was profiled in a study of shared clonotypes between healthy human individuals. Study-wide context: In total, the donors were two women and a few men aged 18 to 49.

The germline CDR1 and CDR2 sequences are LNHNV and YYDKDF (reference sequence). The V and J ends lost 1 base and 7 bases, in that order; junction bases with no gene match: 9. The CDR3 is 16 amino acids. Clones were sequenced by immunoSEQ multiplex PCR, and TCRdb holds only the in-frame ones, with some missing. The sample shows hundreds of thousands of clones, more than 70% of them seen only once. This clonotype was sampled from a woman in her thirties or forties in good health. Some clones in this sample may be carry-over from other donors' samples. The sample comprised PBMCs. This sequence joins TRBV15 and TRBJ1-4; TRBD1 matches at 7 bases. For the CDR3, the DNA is TGTGCCACCAGCAGAGGGGGAAAGGGGGCGGTTGAAAAACTGTTTTTT. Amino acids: CATSRGGKGAVEKLFF.